One sample yielded the 7 T cell receptor beta chains listed below, sequenced in a study of naive and memory T cell subsets. Both TRBC1 and TRBC2 were covered by a beta constant-region primer of two equimolar oligonucleotides. Nested alpha and beta constant-region primers with the SP2 primer drove four PCR rounds on ligated cDNA. TCRdb re-called the UMI-ligation and nested PCR reads with MiXCR, one entry per CDR3 protein. The sample includes tens of thousands of distinct CDR3 sequences, under 20% of them seen just once. The sample comprised effector memory CD4+ T cells from blood. As to subset: effector memory, CD45RA- CD27-. The receptors originated from a human donor in good health.

There are a few counts of this clonotype. The rearrangement joins TRBV6-4 to TRBJ2-2, with 13 bases fitting TRBD2. The CDR3 sequence is 18 residues long. With 6 bases clipped from V and 6 bases from J, the junction kept 13 bases outside the gene matches. Germline lookup yields CDR1 MRHNA and CDR2 SNTAGT. CDR3 DNA: TGTGCCAGCAGCGAGGTACTAGCGGGAGGGCCGCTATCCGGGGAGCTGTTTTTT. It is translated as CASSEVLAGGPLSGELFF.

Many counts were recorded for this clonotype. The V and J genes are TRBV6-5 and TRBJ2-7; 12 bases agree with TRBD1. There are 14 residues in the CDR3. CDR1 and CDR2 (germline): MNHEY, SVGAGI. With V trimmed by 7 bases and J by 5 bases, 6 bases remained unmatched. CDR3 sequence: CASTPGQGAHEQYF. CDR3 DNA: TGTGCCAGCACCCCGGGACAGGGGGCTCACGAGCAGTACTTC.

The V call is TRBV20-1, the J call TRBJ1-6, with 7 nucleotides matching TRBD1. This CDR3 has 13 residues. V trimming: 6 bases; J trimming: 8 bases; junction bases outside the gene matches: 7. Germline V gives CDR1 DFQATT, CDR2 SNEGSKA (reference sequence). Written as DNA, the CDR3 is TGCAGTGCCACTCGACAGGGAGATTCACCCCTCCACTTT. This sequence encodes CSATRQGDSPLHF.

This clonotype ranks as medium-sized. The V gene is TRBV7-3, the J gene TRBJ2-7, with 7 bases fitting TRBD1. Germline V gene sequence: CDR1 SGHTA, CDR2 FQGTGA. The length of the CDR3 is 21 residues. V shed 2 bases, J shed 3 bases, and the junction held 25 bases outside the gene matches. The CDR3 reads CASSLWVPLTLTGQNYYEQYF. CDR3 DNA sequence: TGTGCCAGCAGCTTATGGGTCCCACTCACCCTCACGGGACAGAATTACTACGAGCAGTACTTC.

The chain uses TRBV2 and TRBJ1-1, with D possibly matching TRBD1 (6 bases). From germline, CDR1 is SNHLY and CDR2 FYNNEI. The length of the CDR3 is 14 residues. V was shortened by 7 bases and J by 0 bases, with 12 bases between the two germline ends. CDR3 DNA sequence: TGTGCCAGCACCGAACAGGGTTTGAACACTGAAGCTTTCTTT. Its protein product is CASTEQGLNTEAFF.

This chain joins TRBV3-1 and TRBJ1-6; D is uncertain. This CDR3 spans 14 amino acids. Per germline, CDR1 LGHDT and CDR2 YNNKEL (reference sequence). Trimming stripped 3 bases from V and 7 bases from J, with 10 bases between. CDR3 sequence: CASSHPGENSPLHF. CDR3 in DNA: TGTGCCAGCAGCCACCCCGGGGAGAATTCACCCCTCCACTTT.

This clonotype was observed a few times. This sequence joins TRBV3-1 and TRBJ1-4; a possible D gene is TRBD1 (6 bases). Germline V gene data show CDR1 as LGHDT and CDR2 as YNNKEL (reference sequence). CDR3 length: 18 amino acids. The V end lost 6 bases, the J end lost 11 bases, and 31 bases lay between the germline ends. CDR3 sequence reads: CASRKDQPQGPNRNKLFF. The CDR3 nucleotides are TGTGCCAGCAGAAAAGACCAGCCGCAGGGGCCCAATCGAAACAAACTGTTTTTT.